This T cell receptor (beta chain) was captured in a study of human T cells and chemical hapten exposure. Study information: Across its roughly 25 weeks, the study gave patients weekly diphenylcyclopropenone doses to the scalp.

Germline CDR1 is MDHEN and CDR2 is SYDVKM. V was clipped by 6 bases and J by 4 bases, with 13 bases between them. The CDR3 sequence is 13 residues long. Time point defined: patch test 3, about 24 weeks after DPC sensitization. The treatment here: therapeutic diphenylcyclopropenone sensitization with weekly scalp DPC. TCRdb independently ran MiXCR on the RACE reads; one entry per CDR3 protein. The sample includes about 190,000 distinct CDR3 sequences, 24% of them seen just once. This clonotype occurred many times. V gene TRBV28 combines with J gene TRBJ2-7; a weak D match, TRBD1 (6 bases). The clonotype originates from a woman aged 40 to 55 with alopecia areata. Some clones in this sample may be carry-over from other donors' samples. Sequenced material: whole blood, taken in connection with sensitization to the hapten diphenylcyclopropenone (DPC). The CDR3: CASRPVDSYEQYF. The CDR3 DNA reads TGTGCCAGCAGACCCGTGGACAGTTACGAGCAGTACTTC.